This entry lists 30 T cell receptor beta chains sequenced from one sample in a study of CD8+CD57+ T cells in acquired aplastic anemia. Sequenced patients had shown CD8+CD57+ cell expansion by flow cytometry. Genomic DNA served as template for TCR beta VDJ and CDR3 profiling. TCRdb called the reads again in MiXCR, with one record for every CDR3 protein. The sample carries about 180,000 distinct CDR3 sequences, less than 65% recorded once. Source material: sorted CD4+, CD8+, or CD8+CD57+ T cells (not recorded which) from PBMCs. Receptors were obtained from a human donor with aplastic anemia.

This clonotype was recorded at least ten times. This sequence joins TRBV6-5 and TRBJ2-2; tentatively, D is TRBD1 or TRBD2 (5 bases each). The V end was cut by 6 bases, the J end by 5 bases, with 13 bases between. The germline CDR1 and CDR2 sequences are MNHEY and SVGAGI. The CDR3 totals 14 residues. Written as DNA, the CDR3 is TGTGCCAGCAGGGACCGGGGCGCGACCGGGGAGCTGTTTTTT. This gives the protein CASRDRGATGELFF.

The V and J genes are TRBV9 and TRBJ2-5; D may be TRBD2 (5 bases). CDR1 is SGDLS and CDR2 is YYNGEE in the germline V gene. Deletions cut 4 bases from V and 0 bases from J, with 7 bases between. The CDR3 runs 13 residues. The CDR3 DNA reads TGTGCCAGCAGCTCCGGGAACCAAGAGACCCAGTACTTC. This encodes CASSSGNQETQYF.

J is TRBJ2-7 and V is TRBV7-9, with D unresolved. Trimming removed 5 bases from V and 3 bases from J, with 11 bases in between. Germline CDR1 SEHNR, CDR2 FQNEAQ (reference sequence). This CDR3 comprises 13 residues. CDR3 DNA sequence: TGTGCCAGCAGCCCATCGCAGATCTACGAGCAGTACTTC. Translation gives CASSPSQIYEQYF.

This clonotype was seen many times. This chain uses TRBV7-2 with TRBJ2-7, with 8 bases lining up with TRBD2. This CDR3 is built from 14 residues. With V trimmed by 10 bases and J by 2 bases, 10 bases remained unmatched. CDR1 and CDR2 from the germline V gene are SGHTA and FQGNSA. CDR3 DNA: TGTGCCACGTCTCGGGAGCGGGGGACCTACGAGCAGTACTTC. Encoded protein: CATSRERGTYEQYF.

The rearrangement uses TRBV7-9 and TRBJ2-7; TRBD2 is a possible D gene (5 bases). The germline gives CDR1 SEHNR, CDR2 FQNEAQ (reference sequence). This CDR3 is built from 14 residues. The V gene lost 0 bases and the J gene lost 3 bases, with 9 bases spanning the gap. The DNA for the CDR3 is TGTGCCAGCAGCTTAGCTCCGGGAATCTACGAGCAGTACTTC. The encoded protein is CASSLAPGIYEQYF. The full variable domain, in which reference TRBV7-9 and TRBJ2-7 provide the parts outside the CDR3, is DTGVSQNPRHKITKRGQNVTFRCDPISEHNRLYWYRQTLGQGPEFLTYFQNEAQLEKSRLLSDRFSAERPKGSFSTLEIQRTEQGDSAMYLCASSLAPGIYEQYFGPGTRLTVT.

The chain links TRBV27 to TRBJ1-4; the D gene is possibly TRBD1 (5 bases). Trimming removed 3 bases from V and 6 bases from J, with 11 bases in between. The CDR3 is 14 residues long. CDR1 and CDR2 from the germline V gene are MNHEY and SMNVEV (reference sequence). CDR3 sequence (DNA): TGTGCCAGCAGTTTCGGGGGGGTGGATGAAAAACTGTTTTTT. Protein: CASSFGGVDEKLFF.

The rearrangement links TRBV18 to TRBJ1-5, with a weak D call TRBD1 (6 bases). V gave up 0 bases and J gave up 4 bases, with 25 bases separating them. This CDR3 is built from 20 residues. Germline assignment: CDR1 KGHSH and CDR2 LQKENI. The CDR3 sequence: CASSPPKRPGEFWGNQPQHF. The CDR3 nucleotides read TGTGCCAGCTCACCACCTAAACGGCCAGGGGAGTTTTGGGGGAATCAGCCCCAGCATTTT.

The chain is built from TRBV24-1 and TRBJ2-5; a weak D match, TRBD1 (6 bases). Germline V gives CDR1 KGHDR, CDR2 SFDVKD. The CDR3 covers 15 residues. Trimming pared 2 bases from V and 0 bases from J, leaving 9 bases between. The CDR3 coding sequence is TGTGCCACCAGTGATTCTAGGACAGACCAAGAGACCCAGTACTTC. It codes for CATSDSRTDQETQYF.

This clonotype was found a few times. This chain connects TRBV7-8 to TRBJ2-7; D may match TRBD1 or TRBD2 (6 bases each). This CDR3 has 14 amino acids. V was pared by 6 bases and J by 4 bases, with 16 bases between. Germline loops: CDR1 SGHVS, CDR2 FQNEAQ. The CDR3 bases are TGTGCCAGCAGACGGGACACCGGAGGGTACGAGCAGTACTTC. Translating it yields CASRRDTGGYEQYF. Combining the CDR3 with reference TRBV7-8 and TRBJ2-7 gives the whole variable domain GAGVSQSPRYKVAKRGQDVALRCDPISGHVSLFWYQQALGQGPEFLTYFQNEAQLDKSGLPSDRFFAERPEGSVSTLKIQRTQQEDSAVYLCASRRDTGGYEQYFGPGTRLTVT.

This chain connects TRBV12-3 or TRBV12-4 to TRBJ2-3; D gene ambiguous. The CDR3 spans 14 residues. Trimming cost V 2 bases and J 6 bases, with 12 bases left between them. CDR3: CASSLPPADDTQYF. The CDR3 DNA reads TGTGCCAGCAGTTTACCCCCGGCTGACGATACGCAGTATTTT.

The chain combines TRBV24-1 with TRBJ2-7, with TRBD1 matching 7 bases. This CDR3 region has 16 residues. Germline values: CDR1 KGHDR, CDR2 SFDVKD. Trimming removed 0 bases from V and 3 bases from J; junction bases left unmatched: 7. The CDR3 loop reads CATSDLEGQINYEQYF. The CDR3 DNA reads as TGTGCCACCAGTGATTTGGAGGGACAGATAAACTACGAGCAGTACTTC.

This clonotype was seen more than once but under ten times. The chain recombines TRBV9 with TRBJ2-1; possible D gene TRBD2, 5 bases. Germline V lookup: CDR1 SGDLS, CDR2 YYNGEE. The ends were cut back, 4 bases at V and 5 bases at J, with 16 bases in the middle. The CDR3 consists of 15 residues. The CDR3 protein is CASSSGIKSNNEQFF. CDR3 DNA: TGTGCCAGCAGCTCCGGGATCAAAAGCAACAATGAGCAGTTCTTC.

This chain connects TRBV2 to TRBJ2-7, with D maybe TRBD1 (5 bases). The CDR3 is made up of 13 amino acids. Germline V gene sequence: CDR1 SNHLY, CDR2 FYNNEI. Trimming took 7 bases from V and 4 from J, leaving 14 bases between them. The CDR3 DNA reads TGTGCCAGCAACCTACAGGTAGAATACGAGCAGTACTTC. As protein: CASNLQVEYEQYF.

This clonotype was detected many times. V usage is TRBV10-1 and J usage is TRBJ2-1; TRBD2 matches 10 bases. The CDR3 spans 15 residues. J was trimmed by 4 bases and V by 6 bases; bases with no gene match: 6. Germline V gives CDR1 WNHNN, CDR2 SYGVQD (reference sequence). DNA for the CDR3: TGCGCCAGCAGCTCAAGCGGGGGGGTTTACAATGAGCAGTTCTTC. The encoded protein is CASSSSGGVYNEQFF.

The gene calls are TRBV10-3 and TRBJ1-5, with 7 bases lining up with TRBD1. Germline values: CDR1 ENHRY, CDR2 SYGVKD. V was pared by 7 bases and J by 3 bases, with 6 bases of the junction left unmatched. The CDR3 loop spans 14 amino acids. CDR3 nucleotide sequence: TGTGCCATCAAGGGGACAGACGACAATCAGCCCCAGCATTTT. It is translated as CAIKGTDDNQPQHF.

This clonotype was detected a few times. V usage is TRBV24-1 and J usage is TRBJ1-6; D gene ambiguous. Germline CDR1 reads KGHDR; CDR2 reads SFDVKD. Trimming pared 4 bases from V and 3 bases from J, leaving 6 bases between. The CDR3 has 14 residues. CDR3 in amino acids: CATSEGNYNSPLHF. CDR3 nucleotides: TGTGCCACCAGTGAGGGCAACTATAATTCACCCCTCCACTTT.

The rearrangement joins TRBV2 to TRBJ2-1, with 7 bases that match TRBD2. V lost 6 bases and J lost 9; bases outside the gene matches: 5. CDR3 length: 12 amino acids. Germline values: CDR1 SNHLY, CDR2 FYNNEI. CDR3 DNA sequence: TGTGCCAGCAGGTCGACTAGCAGTGAGCAGTTCTTC. Protein sequence: CASRSTSSEQFF.

The chain combines TRBV20-1 with TRBJ2-1; D not certain. This CDR3 has 15 amino acids. V lost 0 bases to trimming and J lost 0 bases, with 9 bases between them. Germline CDR1 reads DFQATT; CDR2 reads SNEGSKA (reference sequence). The CDR3: CSAREPGSSYNEQFF. The DNA for the CDR3 is TGCAGTGCTAGAGAGCCGGGTAGCTCCTACAATGAGCAGTTCTTC.

The chain carries TRBV10-3 and TRBJ2-7, with D tentatively TRBD2 (5 bases). The germline V gene has CDR1 ENHRY and CDR2 SYGVKD. The length of the CDR3 is 13 residues. V lost 8 bases and J lost 1, with 12 bases in between. The CDR3 DNA is TGTGCCATCCGGGAATACGATTCCTACGAGCAGTACTTC. This encodes CAIREYDSYEQYF.

CDR3 nucleotides: TGTGCCACCAGCAGAGGGGACAGGGAGTGGGATGGCTACACCTTC. This sequence encodes CATSRGDREWDGYTF. The chain is built from TRBV15 and TRBJ1-2, with 9 bases matching TRBD1. Germline CDR1 LNHNV, CDR2 YYDKDF (reference sequence). J was trimmed by 6 bases and V by 1 base; bases with no gene match: 6. This CDR3 spans 15 amino acids.

V is TRBV5-1 and J is TRBJ1-2, with 9 bases identical to TRBD1. CDR1 and CDR2 from the germline V gene are SGHRS and YFSETQ. This CDR3 has 17 residues. V lost 3 bases to trimming and J lost 2 bases; unmatched junction nucleotides: 11. The CDR3 bases are TGCGCCAGCAGCTCCTTAAGGTTGGGACAGGGAAACTATGGCTACACCTTC. It is translated as CASSSLRLGQGNYGYTF.

The chain links TRBV6-2 or TRBV6-3 to TRBJ1-5, with D possibly matching TRBD1 (5 bases). The CDR3 runs 14 residues. Trimming removed 0 bases at V and 6 bases at J, with 9 bases between. Per germline, CDR1 MNHEY and CDR2 SVGEGT. CDR3 sequence: CASSYSGESQPQHF. The CDR3, as DNA: TGTGCCAGCAGTTACTCAGGGGAATCTCAGCCCCAGCATTTT.

The V and J genes are TRBV5-6 and TRBJ2-1, with D tentatively TRBD1 (6 bases). The CDR3 spans 15 residues. Germline lookup yields CDR1 SGHDT and CDR2 YYEEEE. V gave up 5 bases and J gave up 6 bases, with 18 bases separating them. Here the CDR3 DNA reads TGTGCCAGCAGACAGACAGCGAGAGGGGGCAATGAGCAGTTCTTC. It codes for CASRQTARGGNEQFF.

A word on this clonotype: The CDR3 carries no conserved terminal phenylalanine or tryptophan, so it likely arises from a read error. The V call is TRBV24-1, the J call TRBJ2-5; possibly TRBD2 for D (6 bases). CDR3 length equals 13 residues. Deletions cut 6 bases from V and 4 bases from J, with 11 bases between. Per germline, CDR1 KGHDR and CDR2 SFDVKD. CDR3 sequence: CATSRRGRETQYL. For the CDR3, the DNA is TGTGCCACCAGTAGGCGGGGAAGAGAGACCCAGTACCTC.

The chain has TRBV6-1 and TRBJ2-7; D perhaps matches TRBD2 (5 bases). V lost 2 bases and J 5 bases, leaving 10 bases between the germline ends. Germline values: CDR1 MNHNS, CDR2 SASEGT. The CDR3 covers 13 residues. The CDR3 reads CASSELKRDEQYF. CDR3 bases: TGTGCCAGCAGTGAACTGAAGAGGGACGAGCAGTACTTC.

At least ten counts were recorded for this clonotype. The J gene is TRBJ2-5, the V gene TRBV2; 12 positions match TRBD2. V was clipped by 4 bases and J by 7 bases; unmatched bases: 10. The CDR3 has 16 amino acids. Germline V gene lookup returns CDR1 SNHLY and CDR2 FYNNEI. This CDR3 is CASSGTSGATLGTQYF. DNA for the CDR3: TGTGCCAGCAGTGGGACTAGCGGGGCTACACTTGGGACCCAGTACTTC.

The chain's CDR3 is CASGWGTATDTQYF. CDR3 DNA: TGTGCTAGTGGTTGGGGGACAGCCACAGATACGCAGTATTTT. The gene calls are TRBV12-5 and TRBJ2-3; TRBD1 agrees at 7 bases. J was trimmed by 2 bases and V by 4 bases; bases with no gene match: 3. The length of the CDR3 is 14 residues. Per the germline V gene, CDR1 is LGHNT and CDR2 is FRNRAP.

This clonotype was counted many times. The chain employs TRBV5-1 and TRBJ1-1; D is undetermined. Germline V CDR1 and CDR2: SGHRS, YFSETQ. Trimming stripped 0 bases from V and 0 bases from J, with 9 bases between. The CDR3 length is 15 residues. CDR3 sequence: CASSLGGRMNTEAFF. The CDR3 DNA is TGCGCCAGCAGCTTGGGCGGGAGAATGAACACTGAAGCTTTCTTT. Using reference TRBV5-1 and TRBJ1-1 for the parts outside the CDR3, the full variable domain is KAGVTQTPRYLIKTRGQQVTLSCSPISGHRSVSWYQQTPGQGLQFLFEYFSETQRNKGNFPGRFSGRQFSNSRSEMNVSTLELGDSALYLCASSLGGRMNTEAFFGQGTRLTVV.

This clonotype was observed a single time. The J gene is TRBJ2-2, the V gene TRBV9; D uncertain. The CDR3 totals 13 residues. Germline V CDR1 and CDR2: SGDLS, YYNGEE. Between the trimmed V and J ends, which lost 2 bases and 4 bases, there was a span of 6 bases. The CDR3 DNA reads as TGTGCCAGCAGCGTTCGCTTCACCGGGGAGCTGTTTTTT. Translating it yields CASSVRFTGELFF.

The gene calls are TRBV7-2 and TRBJ2-1; a weak D match, TRBD1 (5 bases). Germline V lookup: CDR1 SGHTA, CDR2 FQGNSA. The CDR3 has 15 amino acids. Trimming left V 5 bases short and J 0 bases short, with 11 bases between. The CDR3 DNA sequence: TGTGCCAGCAGCCAGGGCCTCAGCTCCTACAATGAGCAGTTCTTC. Amino acid sequence: CASSQGLSSYNEQFF.